This TCR beta chain stems from a study of blood T cell repertoires in COVID-19. V dropped 4 bases and J dropped 4 bases, with 19 bases sitting between them. Looked up from germline, CDR1 is MDHEN and CDR2 is SYDVKM. This CDR3 comprises 16 residues. Sequencing used immunoSEQ multiplex PCR; TCRdb keeps in-frame clones, though not all of them. The table includes about 140,000 clones, roughly 80% detected once. The rearrangement links TRBV28 to TRBJ2-5; possible D gene TRBD1, 9 bases. The receptor's source is a woman aged 18-35 years who had been exposed to COVID-19. Sample: PBMCs or T cells enriched from blood (not recorded which). The CDR3 region is CASSSLTGGLVETQYF. DNA of the CDR3: TGTGCCAGCAGTTCCCTGACAGGGGGACTAGTAGAGACCCAGTACTTC.